This T cell receptor beta chain was documented in a study of blood T cell repertoires in COVID-19. In the study overall: Nucleic acid was either cDNA or gDNA, and it came from T cells, B-cell-depleted T cells, or PBMCs.

In the original workflow: How many nucleated cells were present was estimated from reference gene primer amplification. Sequenced by immunoSEQ multiplex PCR; TCRdb stores in-frame clones only, minus some. The V and J calls and the clone size are those of that table, but D and trimming were determined from the DNA. This table holds around 270,000 clones, approximately 90% found once. The CDR3 sequence is 13 residues long. Germline CDR1 and CDR2: ENHRY and SYGVKD. Trimming left V 10 bases short and J 5 bases short, with 17 bases between. The specimen sequenced was peripheral blood. The genes are TRBV10-3 and TRBJ2-5; D unclear. The clonotype comes from a man aged 25 to 45 with acute or convalescent COVID-19. The CDR3, as DNA: TGTGCCACCAAAGCCTTGTCCGCCGAGACCCAGTACTTC. The encoded protein is CATKALSAETQYF.